The 16 T cell receptor beta chains below come from one sample, sequenced in a study of T cells in Graves' hyperthyroidism and ophthalmopathy. Researchers amplified the TCR beta CDR3 regions from RNA transcripts. The HTBI primer set drove a first-round RT-PCR of the TCR CDR3. TCRdb re-called the multiplex PCR reads with MiXCR, one entry per CDR3 protein. The table records about 740,000 distinct CDR3 sequences, around 13% of them present only once. Sequencing was done on a sample of blood. These receptors were taken from a woman under 30 with Graves' hyperthyroidism.

The table lists this clonotype with a count of one. This could be a read error, since a much larger clone is one nucleotide away. The chain has TRBV12-3 or TRBV12-4 and TRBJ1-2, with D possibly TRBD1 on 6 matching bases. CDR3 length equals 13 residues. V was pared by 9 bases and J by 7 bases, with 18 bases between. This CDR3 is CASSNGGRRGYTF. The CDR3 bases are TGTGCCAGTTCTAACGGGGGGCGGCGTGGCTACACCTTC.

This clonotype was counted at least ten times. The chain combines TRBV7-2 with TRBJ2-5; tentative D call: TRBD1 (5 bases). CDR1 SGHTA and CDR2 FQGNSA come from the germline V gene. V was pared by 2 bases and J by 4 bases, with 17 bases between. The CDR3 spans 16 residues. In DNA, the CDR3 is TGTGCCAGCAGCTTATTAGGGGAAGGGATTTCAGAGACCCAGTACTTC. It specifies CASSLLGEGISETQYF.

This clonotype was recorded many times. The chain has TRBV30 and TRBJ1-3; unclear D gene. V shed 0 bases and J shed 0 bases, with 12 bases lying between them. CDR1 is GTSNPN and CDR2 is SVGIG in the germline V gene (reference sequence). The CDR3 runs 16 residues. In DNA form, the CDR3 reads TGTGCCTGGAGTGTCTCCCGGATGAGCTCTGGAAACACCATATATTTT. Residues: CAWSVSRMSSGNTIYF.

V usage is TRBV9 and J usage is TRBJ1-5, with D possibly TRBD1 on 5 matching bases. The CDR3 is 15 amino acids. The germline gives CDR1 SGDLS, CDR2 YYNGEE. V lost 0 bases and J 6 bases, leaving 13 bases between the germline ends. The CDR3 region is CASSVDGRVGQPQHF. DNA of the CDR3: TGTGCCAGCAGCGTAGACGGCAGGGTGGGTCAGCCCCAGCATTTT.

This clonotype was counted many times. The chain employs TRBV30 and TRBJ1-1; D remains unclear. V dropped 2 bases and J dropped 0 bases, with 7 bases sitting between them. From germline, CDR1 is GTSNPN and CDR2 SVGIG (reference sequence). CDR3 length: 13 residues. CDR3 loop: CAWSPSMNTEAFF. The CDR3 DNA reads TGTGCCTGGAGTCCGTCTATGAACACTGAAGCTTTCTTT.

The sample holds many counts of this clonotype. The chain couples TRBV19 to TRBJ2-3; 8 positions agree with TRBD1. V gave up 9 bases and J gave up 3 bases; unmatched junction bases: 8. Germline values: CDR1 LNHDA, CDR2 SQIVND (reference sequence). The CDR3 has 14 amino acids. The CDR3 DNA is TGTGCCAGCAGATGGGACAGGTGGACAGATACGCAGTATTTT. Translating gives CASRWDRWTDTQYF. Full variable domain (rest looked up from reference TRBV19 and TRBJ2-3): DGGITQSPKYLFRKEGQNVTLSCEQNLNHDAMYWYRQDPGQGLRLIYYSQIVNDFQKGDIAEGYSVSREKKESFPLTVTSAQKNPTAFYLCASRWDRWTDTQYFGPGTRLTVL.

This clonotype was observed at least ten times. The chain joins TRBV30 to TRBJ1-2; tentative D call: TRBD1 (6 bases). Trimming stripped 4 bases from V and 7 bases from J, with 22 bases between. The length of the CDR3 is 15 residues. The germline CDR1 and CDR2 sequences are GTSNPN and SVGIG (reference sequence). The DNA of the CDR3 is TGTGCCTGGACGGCGGCGGACGATCGAGGGGGTGGCTACACCTTC. This gives the protein CAWTAADDRGGGYTF.

The chain uses TRBV10-3 and TRBJ1-5, with D maybe TRBD1 (6 bases). V was clipped by 0 bases and J by 3 bases, with 12 bases between them. Germline V CDR1 and CDR2: ENHRY, SYGVKD. The CDR3 has 16 residues. CDR3 DNA sequence: TGTGCCATCAGTGAGTCATGGCACAGGGACAATCAGCCCCAGCATTTT. Encoded protein: CAISESWHRDNQPQHF.

The chain has TRBV18 and TRBJ2-1, with TRBD2 matching over 7 bases. The CDR3 loop spans 12 amino acids. The junction had 6 bases not matched to a gene; V was cut back by 9 bases and J by 7 bases. Germline loops: CDR1 KGHSH, CDR2 LQKENI. CDR3 nucleotides: TGTGCCAGTTTGGACGGGGGGAATGAGCAGTTCTTC. It encodes CASLDGGNEQFF.

This clonotype was seen many times. The chain carries TRBV28 and TRBJ2-5; tentative D call: TRBD1 (6 bases). V was clipped by 7 bases and J by 7 bases, with 13 bases between them. Germline V lookup: CDR1 MDHEN, CDR2 SYDVKM. The CDR3 loop spans 12 amino acids. The CDR3 spells CASMTGWGTQYF. In DNA form, the CDR3 reads TGTGCCAGCATGACAGGCTGGGGGACCCAGTACTTC.

This clonotype showed up many times. V usage is TRBV11-2 and J usage is TRBJ2-2; D unresolved. Trimming cost V 1 base and J 7 bases, with 10 bases left between them. CDR3 length: 14 amino acids. Germline V gene data show CDR1 as SGHAT and CDR2 as FQNNGV. This CDR3 reads CASSLVLGIGELFF. CDR3 DNA: TGTGCCAGCAGCTTAGTTCTAGGAATCGGGGAGCTGTTTTTT.

This clonotype was counted only a few times. This chain links TRBV24-1 with TRBJ1-5; TRBD1 is a possible D gene (5 bases). The germline gives CDR1 KGHDR, CDR2 SFDVKD. Trimming removed 8 bases at V and 7 bases at J, with 14 bases between. This CDR3 has 13 residues. The CDR3 reads CATTPGAGQPQHF. CDR3 coding DNA: TGTGCCACCACTCCCGGGGCCGGGCAGCCCCAGCATTTT.

This clonotype was seen a few times. The V call is TRBV6-1, the J call TRBJ1-2; TRBD1 might be the D (6 bases). The germline V gene has CDR1 MNHNS and CDR2 SASEGT. Trimming cost V 5 bases and J 7 bases, with 17 bases left between them. This CDR3 is built from 14 residues. The CDR3 loop reads CASSSPGQTGGYTF. The CDR3 DNA follows: TGTGCCAGCAGTTCCCCCGGACAGACCGGTGGCTACACCTTC.

This clonotype has more than one count but fewer than ten. This chain uses TRBV4-2 with TRBJ2-7; D may be TRBD1 (6 bases). V dropped 0 bases and J dropped 0 bases, with 12 bases sitting between them. This CDR3 is 16 amino acids long. Germline V gene data show CDR1 as LGHNA and CDR2 as YNFKEQ. The chain's CDR3 is CASSQDPEDSSYEQYF. The CDR3 DNA reads as TGTGCCAGCAGCCAAGATCCAGAGGACAGCTCCTACGAGCAGTACTTC.

This clonotype was seen ten or more times. This chain links TRBV7-3 with TRBJ2-3; TRBD1 matches 9 bases. The V and J ends lost 4 bases and 5 bases, in that order; junction bases with no gene match: 7. This CDR3 has 15 amino acids. Looked up from germline, CDR1 is SGHTA and CDR2 is FQGTGA. CDR3 nucleotide sequence: TGTGCCAGCAGCTACGGACAGGGGCAGGAAGATACGCAGTATTTT. It encodes CASSYGQGQEDTQYF.

The V gene is TRBV6-1, the J gene TRBJ2-3; D unclear. Per the germline V gene, CDR1 is MNHNS and CDR2 is SASEGT. The CDR3 contains 13 residues. The germline V and J ends were trimmed by 8 bases and 0 bases, with 9 bases remaining between them. This CDR3 is CASRQESTDTQYF. In DNA form, the CDR3 reads TGTGCCAGCCGGCAGGAAAGCACAGATACGCAGTATTTT.